The rows below give T cell receptor beta chains drawn from one sample of a study of T cell repertoires in cytomegalovirus infection. TCRdb fed the reads into MiXCR, producing one record per CDR3 protein. The data show about 500,000 distinct CDR3 sequences, with more than 30% seen just once and 15% to 20% held by the top ten. No antigen has been assigned to these receptors. This specimen consisted of cultured PBMCs, obtained from culture after CMV antigen stimulation. These TCRs come from a human donor in good health (CMV status not recorded). Some clones in this sample may be carry-over from other donors' samples. CDR3s include the opening cysteine and the closing phenylalanine or tryptophan. D genes are given only for firm matches. Size values are once, few and many counts, or a class for expanded clones, and some rows have none.

size | J | V | D | CDR3 | DNA
- | TRBJ2-3 | TRBV7-2 | TRBD2 | CASSYRREGRGGTQYF | TGTGCCAGCAGCTACCGACGGGAGGGCCGAGGAGGTACGCAGTATTTT
few | TRBJ2-1 | TRBV12-3/TRBV12-4 | - | CASSFYLGESNEQFF | TGTGCCAGCAGTTTTTACTTGGGCGAAAGTAATGAGCAGTTCTTC
- | TRBJ2-7 | TRBV6-5 | - | CASTINFGLNHEQYF | TGTGCCAGCACGATAAATTTCGGGCTCAACCACGAGCAGTACTTC
- | TRBJ2-1 | TRBV6-2/TRBV6-3 | - | CASSKGLPGLKNEQFF | TGTGCCAGCAGTAAGGGACTGCCCGGCCTCAAAAATGAGCAGTTCTTC
- | TRBJ2-3 | TRBV11-2 | TRBD2 | CASSSTGTRWDTQYF | TGTGCCAGCAGCTCAACCGGGACTAGATGGGATACGCAGTATTTT
- | TRBJ2-1 | TRBV6-2/TRBV6-3 | TRBD2 | CASSIPSGSSYNEQFF | TGTGCCAGCAGTATCCCTAGCGGGAGCTCCTACAATGAGCAGTTCTTC
- | TRBJ1-2 | TRBV6-5 | TRBD1 | CASGAGQGSFLTF | TGTGCCAGCGGCGCGGGACAGGGTTCTTTTCTCACCTTC
- | TRBJ2-5 | TRBV2 | - | CASSDRVQETQYF | TGTGCCAGCAGCGACAGAGTCCAAGAGACCCAGTACTTC
- | TRBJ1-4 | TRBV15 | - | CATSRDTTNEKLFF | TGTGCCACCAGCAGAGATACAACTAATGAAAAACTGTTTTTT
- | TRBJ1-3 | TRBV7-6 | - | CASSLRTDPGNTIYF | TGTGCCAGCAGCTTACGTACAGACCCTGGAAACACCATATATTTT
- | TRBJ1-6 | TRBV20-1 | - | CSARDGGPGSSYNSPLHF | TGCAGTGCTAGAGATGGGGGGCCAGGAAGCTCCTATAATTCACCCCTCCACTTT
few | TRBJ2-4 | TRBV7-9 | TRBD2 | CAGGLAGIAGKNIQYF | TGTGCCGGGGGACTAGCGGGAATAGCGGGCAAAAACATTCAGTACTTC
- | TRBJ2-5 | TRBV4-2 | - | CASSQVAGKETQYF | TGTGCCAGCAGCCAAGTGGCGGGAAAAGAGACCCAGTACTTC
- | TRBJ2-7 | TRBV7-6 | - | CASSPRAGTSYEQYF | TGTGCCAGCAGCCCGCGGGCAGGGACCTCCTACGAGCAGTACTTC
few | TRBJ2-1 | TRBV6-2/TRBV6-3 | - | CASTYPRGGSGYNEQFF | TGTGCCAGCACCTACCCGAGGGGGGGGTCAGGATACAATGAGCAGTTCTTC
- | TRBJ2-7 | TRBV9 | - | CASSVAGDGEIRFYEQYF | TGTGCCAGCAGCGTAGCGGGGGACGGGGAGATACGATTCTACGAGCAGTACTTC
many | TRBJ1-1 | TRBV7-2 | TRBD1 | CASSSGQGRMNTEAFF | TGTGCCAGCAGCTCGGGACAGGGACGAATGAACACTGAAGCTTTCTTT
- | TRBJ2-7 | TRBV15 | TRBD2 | CATSRPGLAGRAYEQYF | TGTGCCACCAGCAGACCCGGACTAGCGGGAAGGGCCTACGAGCAGTACTTC
- | TRBJ2-7 | TRBV6-5 | TRBD2 | CASRLANNPYEQYF | TGTGCCAGTCGACTAGCAAACAATCCCTACGAGCAGTACTTC
many | TRBJ2-4 | TRBV12-5 | - | CASAMDQNIQYF | TGTGCTAGTGCCATGGACCAAAACATTCAGTACTTC
many | TRBJ2-1 | TRBV7-6 | - | CASSLDHYRVAWDNEQFF | TGTGCCAGCAGCTTAGACCACTACAGGGTGGCATGGGACAATGAGCAGTTCTTC
- | TRBJ2-1 | TRBV5-4 | TRBD2 | CASSIGTSGSNAQFF | TGTGCCAGCAGCATTGGGACTAGCGGGAGTAACGCGCAGTTCTTC
- | TRBJ1-6 | TRBV6-8 | - | CASRPPTGYNSPLHF | TGTGCCAGCAGACCACCGACGGGATATAATTCACCCCTCCACTTT
- | TRBJ2-1 | TRBV12-3/TRBV12-4 | - | CASTPRGDEQFF | TGTGCCAGCACGCCCCGCGGCGATGAGCAGTTCTTC
- | TRBJ2-1 | TRBV25-1 | TRBD2 | CASRKIPGLAGPTVYNEQFF | TGTGCCAGCAGAAAAATACCGGGACTAGCGGGACCCACGGTCTACAATGAGCAGTTCTTC
- | TRBJ1-3 | TRBV7-2 | TRBD1 | CASSYTGGDTIYF | TGTGCCAGCAGCTATACAGGGGGCGACACCATATATTTT
few | TRBJ2-7 | TRBV28 | - | CASRKQGNKYEQYF | TGTGCCAGCAGAAAACAGGGAAACAAATACGAGCAGTACTTC
- | TRBJ2-5 | TRBV12-3/TRBV12-4 | TRBD1 | CASSSTGTGHAETQYF | TGTGCCAGCAGTTCGACCGGGACAGGGCATGCGGAGACCCAGTACTTC